This TCR beta chain was recovered during a study of T cells in Graves' hyperthyroidism and ophthalmopathy. Study background: The authors collected peripheral blood at initial diagnosis, before any treatment.

What was amplified from RNA transcripts were TCR beta CDR3 regions. With the HTBI primer set, the TCR CDR3 went through a first round of RT-PCR. TCRdb passed the multiplex PCR reads through MiXCR, listing each CDR3 protein once. The sample holds 700,000 or so distinct CDR3 sequences; about 15% are singletons and the top ten take around 8%. The CDR3 spans 15 residues. Germline V gives CDR1 MNHNS, CDR2 SASEGT. Trimming cost V 2 bases and J 2 bases, with 10 bases left between them. Study-wide results and caveats: In blood, most of the thyroid clonotypes expanded above 0.001 were also present.

In regard to this clonotype: Its matching antigen is unknown.

Over 18 months, lack of ophthalmopathy progression marked Graves' hyperthyroidism as stable. Clinical symptoms, serum thyroxine, TRAb, thyroid ultrasound and orbital computed tomography informed diagnoses. Input material: blood. This clonotype was obtained from a man aged 18-30 years with Graves' hyperthyroidism. The V gene is TRBV6-1, the J gene TRBJ2-1, with unresolved D. The CDR3 DNA reads TGTGCCAGCAGTGAATTGGGTTTGGCCTACAATGAGCAGTTCTTC. It translates to CASSELGLAYNEQFF.